The entry below gives a single T cell receptor (beta chain) sequence along with its context. Its antigen is unknown. This CDR3 spans 13 amino acids. Germline values: CDR1 PRHDT, CDR2 FYEKMQ (reference sequence). V was pared by 6 bases and J by 5 bases, with 13 bases between. These data are taken from a study of cytomegalovirus exposure and HLA in healthy donors. PCR involved 60 Vbeta and 13 Jbeta primers. Using immunoSEQ multiplex PCR, the repertoire was profiled, and TCRdb retains in-frame clones only, with some absent. Of 150,000 to 180,000 clones in the sample, around 70% were seen once. Study-wide points: Reported results showed that the classifier diagnosed cytomegalovirus status with high specificity and sensitivity. Certain indistinguishable V segments, among them TRBV6-2 and TRBV6-3, were excluded.

Though nominally healthy at sampling, donors likely had unrecorded immune exposures. Sequencing input: PBMCs. This TCR was recovered from a young man in good health and CMV-seronegative. The rearrangement joins TRBV13 to TRBJ2-5, with D perhaps matching TRBD2 (6 bases). In nucleotides, the CDR3 is TGTGCCAGCAGTTCGGGGGTCGACGAGACCCAGTACTTC. The encoded protein is CASSSGVDETQYF.